This T cell receptor (beta chain) was recovered during a study of Ad26.COV2.S vaccination and SARS-CoV-2 variants. At the level of the study: Into the muscle, Ad26.COV2.S was dosed once or twice, 56 days apart.

Treatment given: 19 received Ad26.COV2.S at low or high dose, single or two shots; a few received placebo; per-sample allocation not given. Sampling took place 63 days after the first vaccine or placebo injection. V lost 0 bases and J lost 5, with 8 bases in between. Germline V gives CDR1 SGDLS, CDR2 YYNGEE. The CDR3 is 13 amino acids. This clone was seen more than once but under ten times. Other DNA sequences in the same sample also yield this CDR3. TCRdb's table, derived via immunoSEQ multiplex PCR, lists solely in-frame clones and lacks some. The table lists roughly 320,000 clones, over 75% of them singletons.

This TCR came from a person aged 18-60 years who received the Ad26.COV2.S COVID-19 vaccine or a placebo. The sequencing here drew on peripheral blood, taken in a trial of Ad26.COV2.S vaccine versus placebo. The chain carries TRBV9 and TRBJ1-2; no firm D call. CDR3 nucleotides: TGTGCCAGCAGCGTAGAAGGCTCGTATGGCTACACCTTC. It codes for CASSVEGSYGYTF.